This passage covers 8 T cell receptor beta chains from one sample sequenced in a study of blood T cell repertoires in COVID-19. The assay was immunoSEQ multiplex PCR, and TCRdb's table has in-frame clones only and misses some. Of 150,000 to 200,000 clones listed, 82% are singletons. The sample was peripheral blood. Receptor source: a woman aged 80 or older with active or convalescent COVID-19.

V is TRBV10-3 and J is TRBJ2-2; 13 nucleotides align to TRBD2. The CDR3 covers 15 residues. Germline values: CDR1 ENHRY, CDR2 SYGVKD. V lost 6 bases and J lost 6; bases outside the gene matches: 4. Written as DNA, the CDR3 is TGTGCCATCAGCCCGACTAGCGGGAGGTCCGGGGAGCTGTTTTTT. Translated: CAISPTSGRSGELFF.

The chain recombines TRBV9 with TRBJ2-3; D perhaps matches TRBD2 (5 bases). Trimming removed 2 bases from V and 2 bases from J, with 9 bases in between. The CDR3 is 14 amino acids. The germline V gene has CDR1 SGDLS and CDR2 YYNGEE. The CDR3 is CASSVGRDTDTQYF. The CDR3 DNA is TGTGCCAGCAGCGTCGGTCGGGACACAGATACGCAGTATTTT.

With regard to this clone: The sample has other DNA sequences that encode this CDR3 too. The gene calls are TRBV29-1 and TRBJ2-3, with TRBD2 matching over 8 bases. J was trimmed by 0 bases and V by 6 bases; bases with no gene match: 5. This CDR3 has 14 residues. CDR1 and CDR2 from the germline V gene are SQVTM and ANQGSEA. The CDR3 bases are TGCAGCGTAGAACTAGCGGCTAGCACAGATACGCAGTATTTT. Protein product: CSVELAASTDTQYF.

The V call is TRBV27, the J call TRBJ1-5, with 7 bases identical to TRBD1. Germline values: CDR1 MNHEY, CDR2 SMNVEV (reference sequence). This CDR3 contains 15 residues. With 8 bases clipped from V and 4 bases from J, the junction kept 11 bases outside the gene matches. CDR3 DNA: TGTGCCAGCTCCTACAGGGGAGGAAGAAATCAGCCCCAGCATTTT. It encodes CASSYRGGRNQPQHF.

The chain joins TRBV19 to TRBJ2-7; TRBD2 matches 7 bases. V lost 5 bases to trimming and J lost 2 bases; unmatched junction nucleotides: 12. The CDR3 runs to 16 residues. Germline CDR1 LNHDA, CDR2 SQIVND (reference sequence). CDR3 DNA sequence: TGTGCCAGTAGTCGCCTAGGGTCGGGAGGAACCTACGAGCAGTACTTC. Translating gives CASSRLGSGGTYEQYF. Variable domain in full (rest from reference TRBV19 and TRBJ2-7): DGGITQSPKYLFRKEGQNVTLSCEQNLNHDAMYWYRQDPGQGLRLIYYSQIVNDFQKGDIAEGYSVSREKKESFPLTVTSAQKNPTAFYLCASSRLGSGGTYEQYFGPGTRLTVT.

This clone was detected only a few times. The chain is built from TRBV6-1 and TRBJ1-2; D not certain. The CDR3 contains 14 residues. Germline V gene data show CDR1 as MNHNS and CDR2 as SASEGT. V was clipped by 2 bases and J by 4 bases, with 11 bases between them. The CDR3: CASSEYEGVYGYTF. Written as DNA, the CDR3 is TGTGCCAGCAGTGAATATGAGGGTGTCTATGGCTACACCTTC.

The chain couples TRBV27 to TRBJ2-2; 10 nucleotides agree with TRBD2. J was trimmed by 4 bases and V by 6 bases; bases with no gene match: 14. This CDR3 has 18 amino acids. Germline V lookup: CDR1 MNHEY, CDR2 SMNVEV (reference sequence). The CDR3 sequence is CASSLLAGSVRVTGELFF. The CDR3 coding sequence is TGTGCCAGCAGCCTACTAGCGGGATCAGTACGTGTCACCGGGGAGCTGTTTTTT.

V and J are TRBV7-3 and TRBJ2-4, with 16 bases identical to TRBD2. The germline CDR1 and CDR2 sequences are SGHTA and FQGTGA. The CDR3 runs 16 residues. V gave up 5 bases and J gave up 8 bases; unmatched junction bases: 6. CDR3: CASSPGTSGRADIQYF. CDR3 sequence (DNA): TGTGCCAGCAGCCCAGGGACTAGCGGGAGGGCCGACATTCAGTACTTC.